This T cell receptor beta chain is drawn from a study of T cell responses to AZD1222 COVID-19 vaccine. The CDR3 runs 13 residues. V was shortened by 5 bases and J by 4 bases, with 11 bases between the two germline ends. Per germline, CDR1 SEHNR and CDR2 FQNEAQ (reference sequence). Only in-frame clones appear in the TCRdb table, and some are missing; sequencing was by immunoSEQ multiplex PCR. The repertoire holds around 140,000 clones, with 90% to 95% as singletons. The chain uses TRBV7-9 and TRBJ1-1; D not certain. The source was peripheral blood, collected on day 0 of AZD1222 vaccination. This TCR came from an adult in good health. In DNA, the CDR3 is TGTGCCAGCAGCCGTGGAAGGTTCACTGAAGCTTTCTTT. It encodes CASSRGRFTEAFF.